This T cell receptor beta chain was captured by sequencing in a study of blood T cell repertoires in COVID-19. The overall study: Sources were T cells, B-cell-depleted T cells, or PBMCs; the material itself was cDNA or gDNA.

This clone occurred a few times. Methods used by the authors: Quantification of nucleated cells was approximated via reference gene primer amplification. This table comes from immunoSEQ multiplex PCR, and its TCRdb copy is limited to in-frame clones, with some not included. D and trimming were read from the DNA, whereas the V and J calls and clone size are those reported in that table. The sample holds 250,000 to 350,000 clones, over 75% seen once. Sequencing input: peripheral blood. The receptor was isolated from a woman between 45 and 60 years old with active or convalescent COVID-19.

The CDR3 protein is CASSSPLAGANVLTF. The DNA of the CDR3 is TGTGCCAGCAGTTCCCCACTAGCCGGGGCCAACGTCCTGACTTTC. The V call is TRBV6-2 or TRBV6-3, the J call TRBJ2-6; D might be TRBD2 (6 bases). The CDR3 consists of 15 residues. V lost 4 bases, J lost 4 bases, and 11 bases lay in between. Germline CDR1 reads MNHEY; CDR2 reads SVGEGT.